The clone carrying this T cell receptor (beta chain) was seen a few times. Its antigen is as yet unknown. The definition of stable Graves' hyperthyroidism was no ophthalmopathy progression within 18 months. Thyroid ultrasound and orbital computed tomography, with clinical symptoms and serum thyroxine and TRAb, informed diagnoses. Cells are PBMCs isolated from approximately 9.2 ml of fresh blood. The CDR3 runs 15 residues. With 1 base removed from V and 1 base from J, the gap between germline ends came to 7 bases. The germline CDR1 and CDR2 sequences are SEHNR and FQNEAQ (reference sequence). This entry comes from a study of T cells in Graves' hyperthyroidism and ophthalmopathy. RNA transcripts provided the source from which TCR beta CDR3 regions were amplified. First-round RT-PCR targeting the TCR CDR3 was performed with the HTBI primer set. TCRdb re-called the multiplex PCR reads with MiXCR, one entry per CDR3 protein. The sample carries fewer than 900,000 distinct CDR3 sequences, less than 20% recorded once.

The study's findings and limits: Within blood appeared most thyroid clonotypes that had expanded above 0.001.

J is TRBJ2-2 and V is TRBV7-9; D unclear. The specimen was blood. The receptor was derived from a man younger than 30 with Graves' hyperthyroidism. The CDR3 sequence is CASSLGVGNTGELFF. Written as DNA, the CDR3 is TGTGCCAGCAGCTTAGGTGTAGGGAACACCGGGGAGCTGTTTTTT.